This T cell receptor beta chain was captured in a study of blood T cell repertoires in COVID-19. For the study at large: The samples span acute and convalescent COVID-19 from the United States, Italy and Spain.

In the authors' methods: Amplification of reference gene primers was used by the study to estimate nucleated cell counts. Generated by immunoSEQ multiplex PCR, the TCRdb table keeps only in-frame clones and is missing some. That table is the source of V, J and clone size, and D and trimming were worked out from the DNA. Among about 140,000 clones listed, around nine tenths were seen once. V dropped 6 bases and J dropped 1; count of bases not matched to a gene: 4. The germline gives CDR1 MNHEY, CDR2 SMNVEV (reference sequence). This CDR3 spans 15 amino acids. The clonotype was recovered from a woman in her sixties or seventies with acute or convalescent COVID-19. Sequenced: peripheral blood. The J gene is TRBJ2-1, the V gene TRBV27; 9 positions match TRBD1. The CDR3: CASRGTGLSYNEQFF. The CDR3 DNA reads TGTGCCAGCAGGGGGACAGGGCTGTCCTACAATGAGCAGTTCTTC.